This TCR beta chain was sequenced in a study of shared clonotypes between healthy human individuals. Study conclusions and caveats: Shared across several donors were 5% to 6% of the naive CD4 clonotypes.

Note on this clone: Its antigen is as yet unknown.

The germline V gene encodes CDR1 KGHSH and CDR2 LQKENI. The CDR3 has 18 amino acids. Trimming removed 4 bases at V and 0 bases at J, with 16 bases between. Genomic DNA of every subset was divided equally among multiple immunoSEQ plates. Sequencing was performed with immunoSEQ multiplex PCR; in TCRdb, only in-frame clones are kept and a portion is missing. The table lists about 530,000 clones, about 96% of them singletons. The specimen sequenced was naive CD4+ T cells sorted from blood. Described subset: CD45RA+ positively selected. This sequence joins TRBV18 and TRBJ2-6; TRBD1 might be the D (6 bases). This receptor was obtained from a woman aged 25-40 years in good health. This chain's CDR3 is CASSLYRDPSSGANVLTF. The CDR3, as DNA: TGTGCCAGCTCACTATACAGGGACCCAAGCTCTGGGGCCAACGTCCTGACTTTC.